This T cell receptor (beta chain) emerged from a study of blood T cell repertoires in COVID-19. The wider study: Acute-phase and convalescent COVID-19 samples originated in the United States, Italy and Spain.

The germline CDR1 and CDR2 sequences are MNHNS and SASEGT. V was pared by 3 bases and J by 9 bases, with 12 bases between. CDR3 length equals 12 residues. In the authors' workflow: For nucleated cells, counts were estimated from reference gene primer amplification. Clones were read by immunoSEQ multiplex PCR, and TCRdb kept only the in-frame ones, dropping some. That table gives V, J and clone size, and the DNA gave D and trimming. The sample shows roughly 250,000 clones, 80% to 90% of them seen only once. Sequencing input: peripheral blood. The chain carries TRBV6-1 and TRBJ2-7, with D tentatively TRBD2 (5 bases). The clonotype comes from a man aged 25-40 years with acute or convalescent COVID-19. CDR3 coding DNA: TGTGCCAGCAGTGATCTTACTCGGGGGCAGTACTTC. Translating it yields CASSDLTRGQYF.